A single sample is the source of the 9 T cell receptor beta chains below, sequenced in a study of OX40 agonist ivuxolimab in advanced cancers. The table came from immunoSEQ multiplex PCR; TCRdb's copy has only in-frame clones and leaves some out. The table has tens of thousands of clones, approximately 90% seen once. The source was CD4+ or CD8+ T cells sorted from blood, collected in a trial of the OX40 agonist ivuxolimab. These receptors were obtained from an adult with an advanced solid tumor such as melanoma, head and neck, liver or kidney cancer.

The CDR3 loop reads CASSQSRTYGYTF. In nucleotides, the CDR3 is TGCGCCAGCAGTCAATCGAGGACCTATGGCTACACCTTC. The chain has TRBV23-1 and TRBJ1-2; D not certain. TRBV23-1 is sorted into the ORF group, with uncertain function. V shed 0 bases and J shed 4 bases, with 6 bases lying between them. The CDR3 covers 13 residues.

The chain links TRBV5-8 to TRBJ2-7, with unresolved D. The CDR3 is made up of 13 amino acids. Germline V gene lookup returns CDR1 SGHTS and CDR2 YDEGEE. The V and J ends lost 2 bases and 3 bases respectively, with 9 bases between them. CDR3 sequence reads: CASSFPGGYEQYF. CDR3 bases: TGTGCCAGCAGCTTCCCTGGCGGCTACGAGCAGTACTTC. Full variable domain (outside the CDR3, taken from reference TRBV5-8 and TRBJ2-7): EAGVTQSPTHLIKTRGQQATLRCSPISGHTSVYWYQQALGLGLQFLLWYDEGEERNRGNFPPRFSGRQFPNYSSELNVNALELEDSALYLCASSFPGGYEQYFGPGTRLTVT.

The V and J genes are TRBV13 and TRBJ1-2; a weak D match, TRBD1 (5 bases). This CDR3 is 13 amino acids long. V lost 6 bases to trimming and J lost 7 bases, with 15 bases between them. Germline CDR1 and CDR2: PRHDT and FYEKMQ (reference sequence). CDR3 sequence: CASSSRGGGGYTF. The CDR3 nucleotides read TGTGCCAGCAGTTCCCGTGGGGGTGGTGGCTACACCTTC.

About this clone: Other DNA sequences in the sample encode the same CDR3. The chain has TRBV6-1 and TRBJ1-2; possibly TRBD1 for D (6 bases). The V gene lost 0 bases and the J gene lost 2 bases, with 10 bases spanning the gap. The CDR3 runs to 15 residues. From germline, CDR1 is MNHNS and CDR2 SASEGT. The CDR3 DNA is TGTGCCAGCAGTGAAGCGCGAGGGGGGAACTATGGCTACACCTTC. This codes for CASSEARGGNYGYTF.

J is TRBJ2-5 and V is TRBV21-1; the DNA was not used to check the table's D call, TRBD2. TRBV21-1 is a known pseudogene. The CDR3 totals 13 residues. For the CDR3, the DNA is TGTGCCAGCAGCACCCGACCACTAGACGTGCAGTACTTC. This sequence encodes CASSTRPLDVQYF.

The CDR3 sequence is CASSLVGHQLNQPQHF. The CDR3 DNA reads as TGCGCCAGCAGCTTAGTCGGACACCAACTCAATCAGCCCCAGCATTTT. The genes are TRBV5-1 and TRBJ1-5, with a weak D call TRBD1 (5 bases). Germline CDR1 is SGHRS and CDR2 is YFSETQ. The CDR3 runs to 16 residues. With 2 bases removed from V and 3 bases from J, the gap between germline ends came to 15 bases. Complete variable domain (other parts from reference TRBV5-1 and TRBJ1-5): KAGVTQTPRYLIKTRGQQVTLSCSPISGHRSVSWYQQTPGQGLQFLFEYFSETQRNKGNFPGRFSGRQFSNSRSEMNVSTLELGDSALYLCASSLVGHQLNQPQHFGDGTRLSIL.

The V gene is TRBV27, the J gene TRBJ2-7; the D gene is possibly TRBD1 (6 bases). The germline CDR1 and CDR2 sequences are MNHEY and SMNVEV (reference sequence). This CDR3 contains 14 residues. V was shortened by 4 bases and J by 7 bases, with 17 bases between the two germline ends. The CDR3, as DNA: TGTGCCAGCAGTTCGATTGGACAGCCGGCTGAGCAGTACTTC. It codes for CASSSIGQPAEQYF.

The CDR3 loop is CASSSLVDEQYF. In DNA form, the CDR3 reads TGTGCCAGCAGCTCCCTAGTCGACGAGCAGTACTTC. V gene TRBV7-9 combines with J gene TRBJ2-7; the D is unclear. Germline lookup yields CDR1 SEHNR and CDR2 FQNEAQ (reference sequence). V was pared by 4 bases and J by 5 bases, with 9 bases between. The CDR3 totals 12 residues. The full variable domain, completed using reference TRBV7-9 and TRBJ2-7, is DTGVSQNPRHKITKRGQNVTFRCDPISEHNRLYWYRQTLGQGPEFLTYFQNEAQLEKSRLLSDRFSAERPKGSFSTLEIQRTEQGDSAMYLCASSSLVDEQYFGPGTRLTVT.

As concerns this clone: Other DNA sequences in the sample encode the same CDR3. This chain uses TRBV28 with TRBJ2-7; D may correspond to TRBD1 or TRBD2 (5 bases each). The CDR3 has 14 residues. Per germline, CDR1 MDHEN and CDR2 SYDVKM. Deletions cut 5 bases from V and 2 bases from J, with 13 bases between. CDR3 loop: CASSPGLGAYEQYF. In DNA form, the CDR3 reads TGTGCCAGCAGTCCGGGCCTGGGGGCCTACGAGCAGTACTTC.